The T cell receptor (beta chain) under discussion was sequenced for a study of blood T cell repertoires in COVID-19. About the research overall: The study drew acute and convalescent COVID-19 samples from the United States, Italy and Spain. From T cells, B-cell-depleted T cells, or PBMCs came the material, which was cDNA or gDNA.

In the study's own analysis: It was from reference gene primer amplification that nucleated cell counts were estimated. Generated by immunoSEQ multiplex PCR, the TCRdb table keeps only in-frame clones and is missing some. V and J calls and clone size are as listed in that table; D and trimming were resolved from the DNA. Of roughly 160,000 clones in the sample, 84% were seen once. Notes on this clone: Other DNA sequences from this sample encode an identical CDR3 as well.

Germline V gene data show CDR1 as SEHNR and CDR2 as FQNEAQ (reference sequence). The CDR3 extends over 16 amino acids. The junction had 6 bases not matched to a gene; V was cut back by 2 bases and J by 4 bases. The J gene is TRBJ2-1, the V gene TRBV7-9; TRBD2 aligns across 9 bases. The clonotype was recovered from a man aged 65-85 years with active or convalescent COVID-19. The sequenced material came from peripheral blood. As DNA, the CDR3 is TGTGCCAGCAGCTTAAGTTTAGCGGGAGCGTACAATGAGCAGTTCTTC. Translation gives CASSLSLAGAYNEQFF.